Listed below are T cell receptor beta chains from one sample, sequenced in a study of blood T cell repertoires in COVID-19. The assay was immunoSEQ multiplex PCR, and TCRdb's table has in-frame clones only and misses some. This table holds tens of thousands of clones, 90% found once. Source material: peripheral blood. Receptors were obtained from a man aged 60 to 69 with acute or convalescent COVID-19. Each CDR3 is given with its conserved first and last residue.

V	J	CDR3
TRBV5-8	TRBJ1-2	CASSRTGESYGYTF
TRBV2	TRBJ1-3	CASSLSISVANTIYF
TRBV2	TRBJ1-5	CASSSRTGSQPQHF
TRBV7-2	TRBJ1-1	CASSSSGGTEAFF
TRBV7-3	TRBJ2-7	CASSLDAGTGNYEQYF
TRBV10-3	TRBJ1-3	CAISEETGVGGNTIYF
TRBV6-5	TRBJ1-2	CASRPGVRGGYTF
TRBV19	TRBJ1-3	CASSPGTVGNTIYF
TRBV5-1	TRBJ2-3	CASREADTQYF
TRBV7-7	TRBJ1-6	CASSLGGRGDSYNSPLHF
TRBV19	TRBJ2-1	CASSASGLGTYNEQFF
TRBV7-9	TRBJ1-2	CASSLGTGTGYTF
TRBV6-5	TRBJ1-1	CASSYSPGPGGTEAFF
TRBV5-8	TRBJ1-1	CASSFGLLNTEAFF
TRBV3-1/TRBV3-2	TRBJ2-7	CASSQGGGAPYEQYF
TRBV5-1	TRBJ2-7	CASSLASDRGFPRQQYF
TRBV19	TRBJ2-1	CASRSTSGGADNEQFF
TRBV4-1	TRBJ2-3	CASSPYGLAGVTDTQYF
TRBV7-9	TRBJ1-1	CASSLVGSGQGFNTEAFF
TRBV11-1	TRBJ2-1	CASSYDSDLSYNEQFF
TRBV29-1	TRBJ2-1	CSVRGTGQATEQFF
TRBV3-1/TRBV3-2	TRBJ2-2	CASSFLRETGELFF
TRBV7-2	TRBJ2-1	CASSPQKAVLNEQFF
TRBV15	TRBJ2-5	CATSRGISGGEETQYF
TRBV5-4	TRBJ1-5	CASSLTTGVEGHQPQHF
TRBV6-6	TRBJ1-2	CASRGTGKGDGYTF
TRBV20-1	TRBJ1-2	CSASQYGYTF
TRBV6-1	TRBJ1-1	CASSEVMRASHTEAFF
TRBV5-5	TRBJ1-1	CASSFDRGYTEAFF
TRBV7-6	TRBJ2-5	CASSLRPGRQDKETQYF
TRBV2	TRBJ1-1	CASSVGENTEAFF
TRBV5-1	TRBJ1-3	CASSLDRVFSGNTIYF
TRBV10-2	TRBJ1-1	CASSELPTGSGTEAFF
TRBV30	TRBJ1-2	CAWRTGGFYGYTF
TRBV24-1	TRBJ2-1	CATSLTGYNEQFF
TRBV11-2	TRBJ1-2	CASSPGSTVYGYTF
TRBV11-2	TRBJ1-2	CASSLSLNYGYTF
TRBV3-1/TRBV3-2	TRBJ2-5	CASSQDAFTGGETQYF
TRBV29-1	TRBJ1-2	CSVGAVPGTGVNYGYTF
TRBV5-1	TRBJ2-1	CASSSAQALAGEQFF
TRBV19	TRBJ1-1	CASSGPDRMNTEAFF
TRBV7-9	TRBJ2-4	CASSRGTGTKNIQYF
TRBV7-9	TRBJ1-1	CASSPWGREGTTEAFF
TRBV5-4	TRBJ1-1	CASSPGQVNTEAFF
TRBV5-1	TRBJ1-4	CASSDQGARGEKLFF
TRBV7-9	TRBJ1-6	CASSYGPGDSPLHF
TRBV5-1	TRBJ1-2	CASSPGTGRSWGYTF
TRBV18	TRBJ2-2	CASSPTDSATGELFF
TRBV11-2	TRBJ1-1	CASSLQGAKGEAFF
TRBV28	TRBJ1-2	CASTGHPYGYTF
TRBV5-1	TRBJ2-5	CASSPGQNEETQYF
TRBV5-1	TRBJ2-1	CASSLSDRGTDEQFF
TRBV7-2	TRBJ1-2	CASSPIQTSGYTF
TRBV7-9	TRBJ2-1	CASSSPGQGWNEQFF
TRBV2	TRBJ1-4	CASSQVSVNEKLFF
TRBV15	TRBJ1-3	CATSLGSGSGNTIYF
TRBV7-9	TRBJ2-1	CASSPRTGVGYNEQFF
TRBV6-5	TRBJ1-4	CASSSQGVNEKLFF
TRBV2	TRBJ2-7	CASSAGTGVVSYEQYF